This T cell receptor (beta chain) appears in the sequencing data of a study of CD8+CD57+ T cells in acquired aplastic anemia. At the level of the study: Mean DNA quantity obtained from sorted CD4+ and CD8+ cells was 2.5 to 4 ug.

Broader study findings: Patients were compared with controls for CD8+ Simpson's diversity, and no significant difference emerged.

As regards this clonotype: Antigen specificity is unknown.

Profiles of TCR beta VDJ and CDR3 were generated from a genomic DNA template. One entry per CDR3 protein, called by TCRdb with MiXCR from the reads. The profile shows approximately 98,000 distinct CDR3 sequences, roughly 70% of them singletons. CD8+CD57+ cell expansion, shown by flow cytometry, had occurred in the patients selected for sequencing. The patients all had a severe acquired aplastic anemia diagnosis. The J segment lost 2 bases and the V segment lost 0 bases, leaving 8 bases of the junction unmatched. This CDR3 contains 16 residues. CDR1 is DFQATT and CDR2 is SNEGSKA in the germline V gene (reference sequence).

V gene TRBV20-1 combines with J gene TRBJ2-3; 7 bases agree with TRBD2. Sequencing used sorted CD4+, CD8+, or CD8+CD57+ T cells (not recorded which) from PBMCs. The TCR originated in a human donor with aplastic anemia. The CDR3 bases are TGCAGTGCTAGAGATGTGGGGGGGGTCAACACAGATACGCAGTATTTT. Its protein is CSARDVGGVNTDTQYF.